This TCR beta chain was recorded in a study of CD8 T cells in Susac syndrome. Germline V gives CDR1 LGHNT, CDR2 FRNRAP. This CDR3 has 14 residues. Concerning this clonotype itself: A junction end diverges from the germline sequence, so it may reflect a read error.

RNA was extracted with the RNeasy kit, and a quantity of roughly 0.5 to 1 ug was reverse transcribed using random hexamers. In TCRdb, the immunoSEQ multiplex PCR reads were re-called with MiXCR into one record per CDR3 protein. The sample lists 150,000 to 200,000 distinct CDR3 sequences; under 95% were seen once. The chain employs TRBV12-5 and TRBJ1-4; D uncertain. Sequencing was done on a sample of CD4+ T cells from PBMCs. This clonotype originated in a human donor with Susac syndrome. The chain's CDR3 is CASGPYDHVGPRIF. The CDR3 bases are TGTGCTAGTGGTCCATACGACCATGTGGGCCCTAGGATTTTT. The full variable domain, with the rest looked up from reference TRBV12-5 and TRBJ1-4, is DARVTQTPRHKVTEMGQEVTMRCQPILGHNTVFWYRQTMMQGLELLAYFRNRAPLDDSGMPKDRFSAEMPDATLATLKIQPSEPRDSAVYFCASGPYDHVGPRIFGSGTQLSVL.